This TCR beta chain was recorded in a study of blood T cells in healthy people across ages. Study-level points and caveats: Estimates of total diversity, which came from one million sequenced T cells, were considered to be underestimates.

Concerning this clonotype: The antigen is undetermined.

They isolated at least 6.5 million PBMCs from each sample. Total RNA, at least 6 micrograms per sample, was extracted from PBMCs. Per germline, CDR1 MNHNY and CDR2 SVGAGI (reference sequence). There are 14 residues in the CDR3. V lost 2 bases to trimming and J lost 4 bases, with 12 bases between them. The authors ran a second PCR of 7 to 11 cycles using a sample-barcoded 5' primer and a J-beta primer mix. Each cDNA molecule was tagged by a template-switch adaptor with 12 random nucleotides. TCRdb recomputed calls from the 5' RACE reads with MiXCR, one row per CDR3 protein. The repertoire holds over 1,500,000 distinct CDR3 sequences, around 40% seen once, with about 23% in the top ten.

The rearrangement links TRBV6-6 to TRBJ2-7, with D possibly matching TRBD1 (7 bases). The clonotype comes from a human donor in good health. The sample comprised blood. Written as DNA, the CDR3 is TGTGCCAGCAGTTACGTGACAGGGAGGTACGAGCAGTACTTC. It is translated as CASSYVTGRYEQYF.